This T cell receptor beta chain emerged from a study of cytomegalovirus exposure and HLA in healthy donors. This CDR3 is built from 16 residues. Trimming stripped 0 bases from V and 4 bases from J, with 12 bases between. Germline CDR1 and CDR2: LGHNA and YSLEER. In this sample, this clone turned up once. Both 60 Vbeta primers and 13 Jbeta primers went into the PCR. Profiling relied on immunoSEQ multiplex PCR, and the TCRdb table lists in-frame clones only, not all of them. The table has roughly 140,000 clones, 82% seen once. This receptor was identified in a male donor in good health and CMV-seronegative. The V and J genes are TRBV4-3 and TRBJ2-2; no definite D call. The sample consisted of PBMCs. The CDR3, as DNA: TGCGCCAGCAGCCAAGACTGGGCCAAGTCCACCGGGGAGCTGTTTTTT. Protein: CASSQDWAKSTGELFF.